The entry below describes one TCR beta chain. As handled by the study authors: The authors estimated nucleated cell counts from reference gene primer amplification. Clones were read by immunoSEQ multiplex PCR, and TCRdb kept only the in-frame ones, dropping some. V and J calls and clone size follow that table, whereas D and trimming were derived from the DNA. The sample contains roughly 200,000 clones, about 90% of which appear only once. Germline CDR1 reads SGHTA; CDR2 reads FQGTGA. The CDR3 has 15 residues. Trimming took 3 bases from V and 9 from J; bases not matched to a gene: 5. These data belong to a study of blood T cell repertoires in COVID-19. Study information: Acute and convalescent COVID-19 specimens originated in the United States, Italy and Spain. Nucleic acid was either cDNA or gDNA, and it came from T cells, B-cell-depleted T cells, or PBMCs.

This sequence was found in a woman aged 18-29 years who had recovered from COVID-19. V usage is TRBV7-3 and J usage is TRBJ2-1; TRBD2 matches at 13 bases. Sequencing was performed on peripheral blood. The CDR3 here is CASSFTSGRAVEQFF. DNA for the CDR3: TGTGCCAGCAGCTTCACTAGCGGGAGGGCCGTTGAGCAGTTCTTC.